This passage covers 20 T cell receptor beta chains from one sample sequenced in a study of beta chain features in type 1 diabetes. TCRB transcripts that were expressed got sequenced, as all of the isolated RNA had been reverse transcribed. Here immunoSEQ multiplex PCR was the method, and the copy in TCRdb shows in-frame clones only, minus some. The sample shows some 360,000 clones, roughly a tenth of them seen only once. Study-level points and caveats: For Type 1 diabetes patients, all four CD4+ subsets carried TCRB CDR3s that were moderately but significantly shorter.

No antigen has been assigned to these receptors. Sequenced sample: central memory CD4+ T cells from blood. The receptors were sampled from a man aged 25 to 45 with type 1 diabetes.

In this sample, this clone turned up a few times. This chain connects TRBV5-1 to TRBJ2-1; 9 nucleotides match TRBD2. The germline CDR1 and CDR2 sequences are SGHRS and YFSETQ. The CDR3 spans 16 residues. V lost 4 bases and J lost 0; bases outside the gene matches: 5. CDR3 protein: CASSRGLAISYNEQFF. DNA of the CDR3: TGCGCCAGCAGCCGGGGACTAGCCATCTCCTACAATGAGCAGTTCTTC.

This clone was counted only a few times. V usage is TRBV28 and J usage is TRBJ2-5; 8 positions agree with TRBD2. The CDR3 spans 14 residues. Trimming at V came to 1 base and at J to 4 bases, leaving 2 bases not matched to a gene. CDR1 is MDHEN, CDR2 SYDVKM, per germline. The CDR3 here is CASSLSSGLETQYF. As DNA, the CDR3 is TGTGCCAGCAGTTTATCTAGCGGGCTAGAGACCCAGTACTTC.

This rearrangement joins TRBV7-9 to TRBJ1-1, with TRBD1 as a possible D gene (6 bases). This CDR3 region has 14 residues. Trimming removed 6 bases at V and 1 base at J, with 12 bases between. Germline CDR1 reads SEHNR; CDR2 reads FQNEAQ (reference sequence). This CDR3 is CASRPWGQNTEAFF. As DNA, the CDR3 is TGTGCCAGCAGGCCCTGGGGGCAGAACACTGAAGCTTTCTTT.

The chain carries TRBV4-2 and TRBJ2-5; 11 bases align to TRBD2. Losses at the gene ends were 0 bases for V and 3 bases for J; bases not matched to a gene: 0. The length of the CDR3 is 15 residues. Germline assignment: CDR1 LGHNA and CDR2 YNFKEQ. Here the CDR3 reads CASSQDSGREETQYF. CDR3 DNA sequence: TGTGCCAGCAGCCAAGATAGCGGGAGGGAAGAGACCCAGTACTTC.

The chain carries TRBV5-1 and TRBJ2-1; TRBD2 agrees at 9 bases. Germline CDR1 reads SGHRS; CDR2 reads YFSETQ. There are 15 residues in the CDR3. After removal of 1 base from V and 10 bases from J, the junction contained 9 bases not matched to a gene. The CDR3 bases are TGCGCCAGCAGCTTGTCTAGCGGGGCCTTTGGCGAGCAGTTCTTC. This translates into CASSLSSGAFGEQFF.

Regarding this clone: Within the sample, other DNA sequences also encode this same CDR3. DNA for the CDR3: TGTGCCAGCAGCCAAGATACCTCTAGCACAGATACGCAGTATTTT. It is translated as CASSQDTSSTDTQYF. V usage is TRBV4-2 and J usage is TRBJ2-3; D is undetermined. The CDR3 loop spans 15 amino acids. V dropped 0 bases and J dropped 0 bases, with 7 bases sitting between them. The germline gives CDR1 LGHNA, CDR2 YNFKEQ.

This clone was found a few times. The same CDR3 also results from other DNA sequences found in this sample. V is TRBV5-1 and J is TRBJ2-2; D ambiguous. This CDR3 region has 15 residues. Germline lookup yields CDR1 SGHRS and CDR2 YFSETQ. Between the trimmed V and J ends, which lost 0 bases and 2 bases, there was a span of 8 bases. The CDR3 bases are TGCGCCAGCAGCTTGGATCCGGTCAACACCGGGGAGCTGTTTTTT. This gives the protein CASSLDPVNTGELFF. The whole variable domain, filled in from reference TRBV5-1 and TRBJ2-2, reads KAGVTQTPRYLIKTRGQQVTLSCSPISGHRSVSWYQQTPGQGLQFLFEYFSETQRNKGNFPGRFSGRQFSNSRSEMNVSTLELGDSALYLCASSLDPVNTGELFFGEGSRLTVL.

This clone has just a few counts. The J gene is TRBJ2-7, the V gene TRBV7-2; D is undetermined. CDR3 length equals 11 residues. The germline V and J ends were trimmed by 3 bases and 6 bases, with 6 bases remaining between them. Germline CDR1 and CDR2: SGHTA and FQGNSA. The CDR3 DNA is TGTGCCAGCAGCTTCACCCGCGAGCAGTACTTC. Translation gives CASSFTREQYF.

The chain couples TRBV7-9 to TRBJ2-5; D perhaps matches TRBD1 (5 bases). V was pared by 2 bases and J by 2 bases, with 9 bases between. CDR3 length: 14 amino acids. CDR1 and CDR2 from the germline V gene are SEHNR and FQNEAQ (reference sequence). DNA for the CDR3: TGTGCCAGCAGCTTACAGGGCGTACAAGAGACCCAGTACTTC. Amino acids: CASSLQGVQETQYF.

The chain recombines TRBV27 with TRBJ2-5; 8 positions agree with TRBD1. The CDR3 sequence is 14 residues long. Trimming cost V 3 bases and J 5 bases; bases outside gene matches: 5. Looked up from germline, CDR1 is MNHEY and CDR2 is SMNVEV (reference sequence). The chain's CDR3 is CASSFPGQAETQYF. The CDR3 coding sequence is TGTGCCAGCAGTTTTCCGGGACAGGCGGAGACCCAGTACTTC.

There are a few counts of this clone. The chain has TRBV5-5 and TRBJ1-1, with 10 bases fitting TRBD1. V shed 4 bases and J 1 base; nucleotides not matched to a gene: 7. In germline, CDR1 is SGHKS, CDR2 YYEKEE (reference sequence). The CDR3 runs to 16 residues. CDR3 loop: CASSARTGGGNTEAFF. The CDR3 bases are TGTGCCAGCAGCGCCCGGACAGGGGGTGGGAACACTGAAGCTTTCTTT.

DNA for the CDR3: TGTGCCAGCAGCGGGGCTAGCGGGAGCTACAATGAGCAGTTCTTC. Its protein product is CASSGASGSYNEQFF. The rearrangement links TRBV28 to TRBJ2-1, with 10 bases that match TRBD2. J gave up 3 bases and V 6 bases, and 5 bases lay outside the gene matches. The CDR3 has 15 residues. CDR1 is MDHEN, CDR2 SYDVKM, per germline.

This chain joins TRBV19 and TRBJ2-5; 8 bases line up with TRBD1. With the DNA end fitting TRBJ2-7 better, the J assignment may be wrong. Germline V gene data show CDR1 as LNHDA and CDR2 as SQIVND (reference sequence). The length of the CDR3 is 14 residues. The CDR3 reads CASSIRDRRYEQYF. CDR3 nucleotides: TGTGCCAGTAGTATAAGGGACAGGCGCTACGAGCAGTACTTC.

The chain links TRBV2 to TRBJ1-5, with TRBD1 as a possible D gene (6 bases). The germline CDR1 and CDR2 sequences are SNHLY and FYNNEI. Trimming removed 5 bases at V and 0 bases at J, with 11 bases between. This CDR3 has 15 amino acids. CDR3 bases: TGTGCCAGCAGTCTTGACAGGAATAGCAATCAGCCCCAGCATTTT. Encoded protein: CASSLDRNSNQPQHF. Using reference TRBV2 and TRBJ1-5 for the parts outside the CDR3, the full variable domain is EPEVTQTPSHQVTQMGQEVILRCVPISNHLYFYWYRQILGQKVEFLVSFYNNEISEKSEIFDDQFSVERPDGSNFTLKIRSTKLEDSAMYFCASSLDRNSNQPQHFGDGTRLSIL.

This clone was detected a few times. The chain employs TRBV27 and TRBJ2-1, with TRBD1 identical over 7 bases. CDR1 is MNHEY and CDR2 is SMNVEV in the germline V gene (reference sequence). Trimming at V came to 0 bases and at J to 0 bases, leaving 2 bases not matched to a gene. The CDR3 has 16 amino acids. DNA for the CDR3: TGTGCCAGCAGTTTATCGACAGGGTACTCCTACAATGAGCAGTTCTTC. Translation: CASSLSTGYSYNEQFF.

This clone was observed a handful of times. The CDR3 loop is CASSLGHRTYEQYF. Here the CDR3 DNA reads TGTGCCAGCAGCTTAGGACACCGCACCTACGAGCAGTACTTC. This chain uses TRBV7-3 with TRBJ2-7, with a weak D call TRBD1 (5 bases). The CDR3 contains 14 residues. V shed 2 bases and J shed 2 bases, with 10 bases lying between them. Germline lookup yields CDR1 SGHTA and CDR2 FQGTGA.

There are many counts of this clone. This sample also contains other DNA sequences that code for the same CDR3. This CDR3 reads CASSLDPGYEQYF. CDR3 sequence (DNA): TGCGCCAGCAGCTTGGATCCGGGGTACGAGCAGTACTTC. The rearrangement links TRBV5-1 to TRBJ2-7; the D gene is possibly TRBD2 (5 bases). The length of the CDR3 is 13 residues. Germline lookup yields CDR1 SGHRS and CDR2 YFSETQ. V was clipped by 0 bases and J by 4 bases, with 8 bases between them.

There are a few counts of this clone. This chain joins TRBV2 and TRBJ1-2; possible D gene TRBD1, 6 bases. The ends were cut back, 8 bases at V and 3 bases at J, with 7 bases in the middle. The germline CDR1 and CDR2 sequences are SNHLY and FYNNEI. CDR3 length equals 11 residues. CDR3 nucleotides: TGTGCCAGCGGGGGCCACTATGGCTACACCTTC. This encodes CASGGHYGYTF. Full variable domain (missing parts from reference TRBV2 and TRBJ1-2): EPEVTQTPSHQVTQMGQEVILRCVPISNHLYFYWYRQILGQKVEFLVSFYNNEISEKSEIFDDQFSVERPDGSNFTLKIRSTKLEDSAMYFCASGGHYGYTFGSGTRLTVV.

This clone has only a few counts. The chain uses TRBV28 and TRBJ2-7; TRBD1 agrees at 7 bases. CDR1 MDHEN and CDR2 SYDVKM come from the germline V gene. This CDR3 comprises 11 residues. J gave up 5 bases and V 8 bases, and 3 bases lay outside the gene matches. CDR3 region: CASARGNEQYF. CDR3 sequence (DNA): TGTGCCAGCGCCAGGGGGAACGAGCAGTACTTC.

A remark on this clone: Other DNA sequences in the same sample also yield this CDR3. V is TRBV4-1 and J is TRBJ2-2; D is tentatively TRBD1 or TRBD2 (6 bases each). With 1 base removed from V and 1 base from J, the gap between germline ends came to 10 bases. The V gene's germline CDR1 is MGHRA and CDR2 YSYEKL. The CDR3 consists of 16 residues. CDR3 DNA: TGCGCCAGCAGCCAAGCCGGGGGCCTGAACACCGGGGAGCTGTTTTTT. Amino acid sequence: CASSQAGGLNTGELFF.